A selection of T cell receptor beta chains follows, all from one sample in a study of cytomegalovirus exposure and HLA in healthy donors. Assay used: immunoSEQ multiplex PCR; TCRdb lists only in-frame clones, some missing. The table shows some 200,000 clones, with more than 75% occurring only once. The specimen was PBMCs. These receptors all stem from a woman younger than 35 in good health and CMV-seronegative. Both conserved end residues are part of each CDR3. The D gene is left open where the match is weak. Some rows have no size entry. The others give once, few or many, or a class for an expanded clone.

J,size,D,V,DNA,CDR3
TRBJ2-3,few,-,TRBV28,TGTGCCAGCAGTTTAAGTCGGGATACGCAGTATTTT,CASSLSRDTQYF
TRBJ2-2,-,-,TRBV6-5,TGTGCCAGCAGTTACTGGTCCAGCACCGGGGAGCTGTTTTTT,CASSYWSSTGELFF
TRBJ1-5,few,-,TRBV6-6,TGTGCCAGCACTGGGACTCAGAATCAGCCCCAGCATTTT,CASTGTQNQPQHF
TRBJ2-1,-,TRBD1,TRBV6-5,TGTGCCAGCAGTTATCGGACAGGGGGAGGTGGTGAGCAGTTCTTC,CASSYRTGGGGEQFF
TRBJ1-2,-,-,TRBV10-3,TGTGCCATCAGTGAGTCGGTTAACAGAGACTATGGCTACACCTTC,CAISESVNRDYGYTF
TRBJ2-6,-,-,TRBV30,TGTGCCTGGAGTGTACGGTATCTGAGCTCTGGGGCCAACGTCCTGACTTTC,CAWSVRYLSSGANVLTF
TRBJ1-1,-,TRBD1,TRBV28,TGTGCCAGCAGTTTAAGGGGACAGATGAACACTGAAGCTTTCTTT,CASSLRGQMNTEAFF
TRBJ2-7,once,TRBD2,TRBV27,TGTGCCAGCAGTTCGGGACTAGCGGCTAGCTCCTACGAGCAGTACTTC,CASSSGLAASSYEQYF
TRBJ2-7,-,TRBD1,TRBV6-1,TGTGCCAGCATTGGACAGGCACCAATGCCGAGGGAGCAGTACTTC,CASIGQAPMPREQYF
TRBJ2-7,-,TRBD1,TRBV6-1,TGTGCCAGTGGCCTACGGCCGACAGGGGTCGAGCAGTACTTC,CASGLRPTGVEQYF
TRBJ1-6,-,-,TRBV27,TGTGCCAGCAGTTTCCACACCTCATCACCCCTCCACTTT,CASSFHTSSPLHF
TRBJ2-1,few,TRBD1,TRBV28,TGTGCCAGCAGTCCCGGGACAGACTCTTACAATGAGCAGTTCTTC,CASSPGTDSYNEQFF
TRBJ2-1,-,TRBD2,TRBV9,TGTGCCAGCAGCGTAGGTAGCGGGGGTTTAAATGAGCAGTTCTTC,CASSVGSGGLNEQFF
TRBJ2-1,-,-,TRBV28,TGTGCCAGCAGTTTAGGGGCTAGCTCCTACAATGAGCAGTTCTTC,CASSLGASSYNEQFF
TRBJ2-7,-,TRBD2,TRBV2,TGTGCCAGCAGGCTAGCGGTACCCTACGAGCAGTACTTC,CASRLAVPYEQYF
TRBJ2-6,-,-,TRBV2,TGTGCCAACCCATCCGCAGCGAACTCTGGGGCCAACGTCCTGACTTTC,CANPSAANSGANVLTF
TRBJ1-2,-,-,TRBV5-6,TGTGCCAGCAGCCGCGTTGATGGCTACACCTTC,CASSRVDGYTF
TRBJ1-6,-,TRBD1,TRBV18,TGTGCCAGCTCACCAAGGACAGGGAGCTCCTATAATTCACCCCTCCACTTT,CASSPRTGSSYNSPLHF
TRBJ1-5,-,TRBD1,TRBV28,TGTGCCAGCAATGACCCAGGGGGCTCTCAGCCCCAGCATTTT,CASNDPGGSQPQHF
TRBJ1-1,-,-,TRBV10-1,TGCGCCAGCAGTGAAGACAGCCCTTTTGGAACTGAAGCTTTCTTT,CASSEDSPFGTEAFF
TRBJ1-5,-,TRBD1,TRBV19,TGTGCCAGTAGTAGAAGGGACAGGGTTAACGAGCCCCAGCATTTT,CASSRRDRVNEPQHF
TRBJ2-4,once,TRBD1,TRBV7-9,TGTTCCAGCAGCTCCCGGGACAGCGAAGCAGGGGACATTCAGTACTTC,CSSSSRDSEAGDIQYF
TRBJ2-1,-,TRBD2,TRBV7-9,TGTGCCAGCAGCTTAGGCGGGAGTATGTACAATGAGCAGTTCTTC,CASSLGGSMYNEQFF
TRBJ2-1,-,-,TRBV7-9,TGTGCCAGCAGCAACGGGGGTACCTACAATGAGCAGTTCTTC,CASSNGGTYNEQFF
TRBJ2-5,-,TRBD2,TRBV4-1,TGCGCCAGCAGCCTTGGCGGGGGGAAAGAGACCCAGTACTTC,CASSLGGGKETQYF
TRBJ2-3,-,-,TRBV10-3,TGTGCCCTTTGGGACACTGGAACAGATACGCAGTATTTT,CALWDTGTDTQYF
TRBJ1-1,once,TRBD1,TRBV5-1,TGCGCCAGCAGAAAATCCGGACAGGAGGGAGCTTTCTTT,CASRKSGQEGAFF
TRBJ2-5,-,-,TRBV7-8,TGTGCCAGCAGCTTCCGGGACACCGATCAAGAGACCCAGTACTTC,CASSFRDTDQETQYF
TRBJ2-5,-,TRBD2,TRBV19,TGTGCCAGTACCCCCGGCTCGCGGGGGGCCAGGGAGACCCAGTACTTC,CASTPGSRGARETQYF
TRBJ2-5,-,TRBD1,TRBV19,TGTGCCAGTAGTCCTCGGACAGGAGGAGAGACCCAGTACTTC,CASSPRTGGETQYF
TRBJ2-7,-,-,TRBV20-1,TGCAGTGCCCCTGGGGAGTTGCAGTACTTC,CSAPGELQYF
TRBJ2-7,-,TRBD2,TRBV4-2,TGTGCCAGCAGCCAAGGACTAGCGGGGGGCCGCCCAGGTTACGAGCAGTACTTC,CASSQGLAGGRPGYEQYF
TRBJ2-3,-,-,TRBV18,TGTGCCAGCTCACTAGGGGTTCGGGAGAGCACAGATACGCAGTATTTT,CASSLGVRESTDTQYF
TRBJ1-2,once,-,TRBV19,TGTGCCAGTAGTACCGGGGCGGGGGATTGGTATGGCTACACCTTC,CASSTGAGDWYGYTF
TRBJ1-1,-,-,TRBV15,TGTGCCACCAGCTGGGGTTTGGGGGGGCACATGAACACTGAAGCTTTCTTT,CATSWGLGGHMNTEAFF
TRBJ1-1,-,-,TRBV11-2,TGTGCCAGCAGCTTAGGCCTAGAAGCTTTCTTT,CASSLGLEAFF
TRBJ2-7,-,-,TRBV7-2,TGTGCCAGCAGCCCCTGGGGGGGGCAGAAGTACTTC,CASSPWGGQKYF
TRBJ1-1,-,TRBD1,TRBV6-5,TGTGCCAGCAGTGGGGGAGGACAGGGAGCCACTGAAGCTTTCTTT,CASSGGGQGATEAFF
TRBJ2-2,once,-,TRBV4-1,TGCGCCAGCAGCCAAGAATCCGGTCCCACCGGGGAGCTGTTTTTT,CASSQESGPTGELFF
TRBJ1-3,-,-,TRBV7-8,TGTGCCAGCAGGCCGAGGTCCTCCGGAAACACCATATATTTT,CASRPRSSGNTIYF
TRBJ2-1,-,-,TRBV27,TGTGCCAGCCGGACAGCTCTCTCCTACAATGAGCAGTTCTTC,CASRTALSYNEQFF
TRBJ1-2,once,-,TRBV29-1,TGCAGCTCGCTCGGGACACAGGGCCCTAACTATGGCTACACCTTC,CSSLGTQGPNYGYTF
TRBJ1-3,once,-,TRBV19,TGTGCCAGTAGTCCGGGGGCGGGGGGAAACTCTGGAAACACCATATATTTT,CASSPGAGGNSGNTIYF
TRBJ2-1,-,TRBD1,TRBV7-9,TGTGCCAGCAGTAGGACAGGGATGTATGAGCAGTTCTTC,CASSRTGMYEQFF
TRBJ1-2,-,-,TRBV27,TGTGCCAGCAGGACCGCGGGTTTAAACTATGGCTACACCTTC,CASRTAGLNYGYTF
TRBJ1-2,-,-,TRBV20-1,TGCAGTGCTCCCCTCGATGGCTACACCTTC,CSAPLDGYTF
TRBJ2-2,-,TRBD1,TRBV7-8,TGTGCCAGCAGCCCCCGGGACAGGGTCGGCACCGGGGAGCTGTTTTTT,CASSPRDRVGTGELFF
TRBJ2-7,-,TRBD2,TRBV5-4,TGTGCCAGCAGCTTGCCTAGCGGGGACTACGAGCAGTACTTC,CASSLPSGDYEQYF
TRBJ2-7,few,TRBD1,TRBV11-2,TGTGCCAGCCGGGACAGGGCGAACGAGCAGTACTTC,CASRDRANEQYF
TRBJ2-5,-,TRBD2,TRBV29-1,TGCAGCGTTGTCCTAGCGGGAGAGACCCAGTACTTC,CSVVLAGETQYF